This T cell receptor beta chain was sequenced during a study of blood T cell repertoires in COVID-19 (dated by TCRdb to 2019 to 2021). Some background on the complete study: Samples from collaborators originated in the United States, Italy and Spain and spanned both the acute and convalescent phases of COVID-19. The material from the prospective study consisted of cDNA or gDNA derived from T cells, B-cell-depleted T cells, or PBMCs. The dataset comprised deeply sampled blood TCRbeta repertoires from subjects exposed to, actively infected with, or recovered from COVID-19. The repertoires were released in a freely available public database intended as a resource for research on the immune response to SARS-CoV-2. Samples came from the ongoing ImmuneRACE study (first 160 participants) plus 1,254 subjects from 6 global collaborators. Nearly every sample came with metadata listing a de-identified subject ID, COVID-19 status, age in years and sex. Where HLA class I and class II types were available, the types were taken from metadata supplied by the sample provider, not from assay-based typing. General findings and caveats noted by the study authors: The quantity of clinical and demographic metadata differed by source and by participant and was supplied without curation.

TCRbeta CDR3 regions were amplified from genomic DNA using the immunoSEQ Assay, a bias-controlled multiplex PCR. As for how the authors treated the data: Within the assay, amplification of reference gene primers was used to estimate how many nucleated cells each sample contained. To quantify the absolute abundance of each unique TCRbeta CDR3 rearrangement, sequence reads were collapsed and filtered. For each sample, productive Simpson clonality was calculated as the square root of Simpson's diversity index over productive rearrangements. TCRdb stores this immuneACCESS table with in-frame sequences only. Part of the clones is absent; in the studies checked, under half of the shortfall reflects unresolved V genes, and no reason is known for the rest. V, J and clone size are taken as reported in that table, and D and trimming were inferred from the DNA itself. This sample gives fewer than 65,000 clones in total; 85% of them show up just once. Roughly 6.7% of the sample goes to the ten largest clones.

Whole blood was collected in K2EDTA tubes by collaborating institutions according to the institutions' own protocols. Collaborator samples were shipped for TCRbeta analysis as frozen whole blood, isolated PBMCs, or DNA extracted from either sample type. Remarks on this clone: Its antigen is currently not known. Qualities for individual bases were not recorded, and no much larger clone is one base off.

V gives up 4 bases and J gives up 8 bases, and the segment between their germline ends measures 13 bases. Its CDR3 holds 13 amino acids, cysteine through phenylalanine. Solely the CDR3 DNA is kept, with 39 bases framed from the first base. Via the germline V gene, CDR1 is SGHRS and CDR2 YFSETQ. The clonotype originates from a man between 60 and 75 years old with acute or convalescent COVID-19. The chain joins TRBV5-1 to TRBJ2-1; 5 matching bases give a weak D call of TRBD2. Sequencing used peripheral blood. For the CDR3, the sequence is CASSRGLVDEQFF. In nucleotide form, the sequence is TGCGCCAGCAGCCGTGGACTTGTTGATGAGCAGTTCTTC.